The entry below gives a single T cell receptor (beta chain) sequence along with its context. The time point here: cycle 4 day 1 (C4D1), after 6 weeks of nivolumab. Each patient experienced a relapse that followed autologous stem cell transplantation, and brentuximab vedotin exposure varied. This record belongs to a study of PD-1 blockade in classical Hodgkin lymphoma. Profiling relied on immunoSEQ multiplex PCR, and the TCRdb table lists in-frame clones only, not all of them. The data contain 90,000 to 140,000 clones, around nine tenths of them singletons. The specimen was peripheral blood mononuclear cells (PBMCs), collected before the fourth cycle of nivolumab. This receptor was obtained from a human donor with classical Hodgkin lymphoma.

DNA of the CDR3: TGTGCCTGGAGCCTCGACAGGGGCACAGATACGCAGTATTTT. Translation gives CAWSLDRGTDTQYF. The V and J genes are TRBV30 and TRBJ2-3; TRBD1 aligns across 7 bases. The V gene's germline CDR1 is GTSNPN and CDR2 SVGIG (reference sequence). Trimming at V came to 3 bases and at J to 1 base, leaving 4 bases not matched to a gene. This CDR3 comprises 14 residues.